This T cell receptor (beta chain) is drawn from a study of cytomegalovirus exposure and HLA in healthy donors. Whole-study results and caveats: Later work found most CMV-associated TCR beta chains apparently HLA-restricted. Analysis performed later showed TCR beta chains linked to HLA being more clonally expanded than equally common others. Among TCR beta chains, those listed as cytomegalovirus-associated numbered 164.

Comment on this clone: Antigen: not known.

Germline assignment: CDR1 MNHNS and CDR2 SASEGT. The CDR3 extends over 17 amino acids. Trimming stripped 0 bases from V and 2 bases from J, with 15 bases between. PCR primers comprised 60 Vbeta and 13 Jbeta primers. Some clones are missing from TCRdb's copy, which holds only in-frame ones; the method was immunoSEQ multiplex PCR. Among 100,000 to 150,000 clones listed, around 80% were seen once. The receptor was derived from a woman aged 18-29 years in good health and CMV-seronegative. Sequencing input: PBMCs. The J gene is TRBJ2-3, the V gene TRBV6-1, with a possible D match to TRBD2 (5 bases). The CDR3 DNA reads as TGTGCCAGCAGTGAAGCCGACTATTCCATTACCACAGATACGCAGTATTTT. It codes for CASSEADYSITTDTQYF.